These T cell receptor beta chains were read from a single sample in a study of blood T cell repertoires in COVID-19. Some clones are missing from TCRdb's copy, which holds only in-frame ones; the method was immunoSEQ multiplex PCR. The sample has about 190,000 clones; about 81% are singletons. Sequences were obtained from peripheral blood. The receptors here all came from a man aged 25 to 45 with active or convalescent COVID-19. Each CDR3 is given without its conserved first and last residue.

v_gene: TRBV30
j_gene: TRBJ2-1
CDR3aa: AWGRDIGSYNEQF

v_gene: TRBV19
j_gene: TRBJ1-5
CDR3aa: ASIDRARGQPQH

v_gene: TRBV5-4
j_gene: TRBJ2-1
CDR3aa: ASNNGGRVEQF

v_gene: TRBV19
j_gene: TRBJ2-5
CDR3aa: ASSLIGLKGETQY

v_gene: TRBV7-7
j_gene: TRBJ2-1
CDR3aa: ASSLGAGSSYNEQF

v_gene: TRBV12-3/TRBV12-4
j_gene: TRBJ1-1
CDR3aa: ASSSLGGTEAF

v_gene: TRBV5-8
j_gene: TRBJ1-2
CDR3aa: ASSLAYRAYSYGYT

v_gene: TRBV6-5
j_gene: TRBJ1-3
CDR3aa: ASSYFGTLGNTIY

v_gene: TRBV6-5
j_gene: TRBJ1-1
CDR3aa: ASSPDRLSTEAF

v_gene: TRBV18
j_gene: TRBJ1-6
CDR3aa: ASSLGQGSYNSPLH

v_gene: TRBV3-1/TRBV3-2
j_gene: TRBJ2-3
CDR3aa: ASSQDTSGSRTDTQY

v_gene: TRBV7-2
j_gene: TRBJ2-5
CDR3aa: ASSLGGTNQETQY

v_gene: TRBV7-9
j_gene: TRBJ1-1
CDR3aa: ASSPPSLEGDTEAF

v_gene: TRBV6-4
j_gene: TRBJ2-3
CDR3aa: ASSDGQGATDTQY

v_gene: TRBV19
j_gene: TRBJ1-2
CDR3aa: ASMLGQGGGYT

v_gene: TRBV7-9
j_gene: TRBJ2-5
CDR3aa: ASSLVRTSGGTTQY

v_gene: TRBV30
j_gene: TRBJ1-1
CDR3aa: AWSLTGGSTEAF

v_gene: TRBV15
j_gene: TRBJ2-1
CDR3aa: ATSRGGQGNNEQF

v_gene: TRBV11-3
j_gene: TRBJ2-7
CDR3aa: ASSYSRSEQY

v_gene: TRBV19
j_gene: TRBJ1-4
CDR3aa: ASRTGRATNEKLF

v_gene: TRBV7-6
j_gene: TRBJ1-1
CDR3aa: ASSAAGGMNTEAF

v_gene: TRBV2
j_gene: TRBJ1-5
CDR3aa: ASRTGTANQPQH

v_gene: TRBV19
j_gene: TRBJ1-5
CDR3aa: ASSIDPPGRNQPQH

v_gene: TRBV28
j_gene: TRBJ1-3
CDR3aa: ASSLTGRNTIY

v_gene: TRBV6-2/TRBV6-3
j_gene: TRBJ2-3
CDR3aa: ASSYKAGGTDTQY

v_gene: TRBV29-1
j_gene: TRBJ1-1
CDR3aa: SARTGGPEAF

v_gene: TRBV19
j_gene: TRBJ1-5
CDR3aa: ASSKAGGLNQPQH

v_gene: TRBV7-9
j_gene: TRBJ2-7
CDR3aa: ASSADKRTYEQY

v_gene: TRBV30
j_gene: TRBJ1-2
CDR3aa: AWNTNYGYT

v_gene: TRBV18
j_gene: TRBJ1-2
CDR3aa: ASSLRTGGTSTMGYT

v_gene: TRBV2
j_gene: TRBJ1-4
CDR3aa: ASSVMGGQALF

v_gene: TRBV5-8
j_gene: TRBJ2-4
CDR3aa: ASSPGNDRENIQY

v_gene: TRBV7-2
j_gene: TRBJ2-1
CDR3aa: ASTAGVPNEQF

v_gene: TRBV19
j_gene: TRBJ2-7
CDR3aa: ASSILGSGEQY

v_gene: TRBV11-2
j_gene: TRBJ1-4
CDR3aa: ASSLDPQGYEKLF

v_gene: TRBV3-1/TRBV3-2
j_gene: TRBJ2-1
CDR3aa: ASSQDTSDNEQF

v_gene: TRBV24-1
j_gene: TRBJ1-5
CDR3aa: ATSDVDRGSSNQPQH

v_gene: TRBV13
j_gene: TRBJ1-1
CDR3aa: ASSLERSRTDEAF

v_gene: TRBV7-9
j_gene: TRBJ2-1
CDR3aa: ASSFKGPSSSGRKNEQF

v_gene: TRBV28
j_gene: TRBJ1-2
CDR3aa: ASTGDLYGYT

v_gene: TRBV19
j_gene: TRBJ2-6
CDR3aa: ASSKGPGGLSGANVLT

v_gene: TRBV10-3
j_gene: TRBJ2-7
CDR3aa: AISPGTSESYEQY

v_gene: TRBV7-7
j_gene: TRBJ2-1
CDR3aa: ASSSTTGQPSQKQF

v_gene: TRBV6-1
j_gene: TRBJ2-7
CDR3aa: ASRTGQGDYEQY

v_gene: TRBV28
j_gene: TRBJ1-2
CDR3aa: ASSLSTGGYT

v_gene: TRBV30
j_gene: TRBJ1-2
CDR3aa: AWSFTTGRPYGYT

v_gene: TRBV19
j_gene: TRBJ1-2
CDR3aa: AVAWTGANYGYT

v_gene: TRBV7-2
j_gene: TRBJ2-3
CDR3aa: ASSRQAGTGGSTQY

v_gene: TRBV27
j_gene: TRBJ1-6
CDR3aa: ASREGSNPFYNSPLH

v_gene: TRBV27
j_gene: TRBJ1-1
CDR3aa: ASSLRDILRTEAF

v_gene: TRBV20-1
j_gene: TRBJ1-1
CDR3aa: SASAAIARNTEAF